This TCR beta chain was identified in a study of CD8+CD57+ T cells in acquired aplastic anemia. Overall study: On average, sorted CD4+ and CD8+ cells gave roughly 3 ug of DNA.

Genomic DNA, serving as template, underwent TCR beta VDJ and CDR3 profiling. One entry per CDR3 protein results from TCRdb running MiXCR on the reads. The repertoire holds roughly 260,000 distinct CDR3 sequences, with around 46% as singletons. V was pared by 0 bases and J by 4 bases, with 7 bases between. The CDR3 runs 14 residues. CDR1 SGHTA and CDR2 FQGNSA come from the germline V gene. This clonotype is a singleton in its sample. Whoever was chosen for sequencing had shown CD8+CD57+ cell expansion by flow cytometry. The patients, all of them, had severe acquired aplastic anemia. V is TRBV7-2 and J is TRBJ1-3; D uncertain. This receptor was taken from a human donor with aplastic anemia. The sequenced material came from sorted CD4+, CD8+, or CD8+CD57+ T cells (not recorded which) from PBMCs. CDR3 nucleotides: TGTGCCAGCAGCTTAGCGTGGCTGGGAAACACCATATATTTT. This encodes CASSLAWLGNTIYF.